This T cell receptor beta chain is from a study of OX40 agonist ivuxolimab in advanced cancers. Points on this clone: Its matching antigen is unknown.

Per the germline V gene, CDR1 is SGHTS and CDR2 is YDEGEE. Trimming removed 4 bases from V and 3 bases from J, with 14 bases in between. The CDR3 length is 14 residues. Study-wide results and caveats: Relative to CD4+ cells, CD8+ T cells on average had more expanded clones.

Using immunoSEQ multiplex PCR, the repertoire was profiled, and TCRdb retains in-frame clones only, with some absent. This table holds 20,000 to 25,000 clones, 77% found once. The receptor was isolated from an adult with an advanced solid tumor such as melanoma, head and neck, liver or kidney cancer. The V call is TRBV5-8, the J call TRBJ2-7; D remains ambiguous. Sequencing used CD4+ or CD8+ T cells sorted from blood, obtained in a trial of the OX40 agonist ivuxolimab. The chain's CDR3 is CASSVDGTSYEQYF. The CDR3 region has the DNA TGTGCCAGCAGCGTGGACGGCACGAGCTACGAGCAGTACTTC.